Following are 9 T cell receptor beta chains from one sample sequenced in a study of PD-1 blockade in mismatch repair-deficient tumors. Clones were read by immunoSEQ multiplex PCR, and TCRdb kept only the in-frame ones, dropping some. The sample yields approximately 51,000 clones, approximately 84% seen once. The source was peripheral blood, collected approximately 18 weeks after starting pembrolizumab. The receptors originated from an adult with mismatch repair-deficient cancer.

The gene calls are TRBV7-2 and TRBJ2-7, with TRBD1 matching over 9 bases. This CDR3 has 16 residues. CDR1 is SGHTA and CDR2 is FQGNSA in the germline V gene. J was trimmed by 3 bases and V by 5 bases; bases with no gene match: 11. The CDR3 DNA is TGTGCCAGCAGCCCGAAGCCCGGGACAGGGAACTACGAGCAGTACTTC. Protein product: CASSPKPGTGNYEQYF.

V and J are TRBV4-1 and TRBJ2-3; perhaps TRBD1 as D (6 bases). V gave up 2 bases and J gave up 4 bases, with 13 bases separating them. The CDR3 has 15 amino acids. Per the germline V gene, CDR1 is MGHRA and CDR2 is YSYEKL. The CDR3 region has the DNA TGCGCCAGCAGCCAACTCCCGACAGGTGCAGATACGCAGTATTTT. This gives the protein CASSQLPTGADTQYF.

V gene TRBV2 combines with J gene TRBJ2-2; 7 nucleotides agree with TRBD2. Germline assignment: CDR1 SNHLY and CDR2 FYNNEI. The length of the CDR3 is 14 residues. The J segment lost 5 bases and the V segment lost 6 bases, leaving 6 bases of the junction unmatched. DNA for the CDR3: TGTGCCAGCAGCGCGGGAGTTGGAACCGGGGAGCTGTTTTTT. It specifies CASSAGVGTGELFF.

CDR3 residues: CASIRQGNTEAFF. DNA for the CDR3: TGTGCCAGCATTAGACAGGGAAACACTGAAGCTTTCTTT. The chain links TRBV6-5 to TRBJ1-1; 7 bases agree with TRBD1. With 7 bases clipped from V and 2 bases from J, the junction kept 4 bases outside the gene matches. This CDR3 comprises 13 residues. Germline V gene sequence: CDR1 MNHEY, CDR2 SVGAGI.

The chain has TRBV7-6 and TRBJ1-3; no firm D call. The CDR3 has 13 residues. Germline CDR1 SGHVS, CDR2 FNYEAQ. V lost 4 bases, J lost 0 bases, and 4 bases lay in between. The chain's CDR3 is CASSSYSGNTIYF. The DNA of the CDR3 is TGTGCCAGCAGCTCCTACTCTGGAAACACCATATATTTT.

The chain employs TRBV27 and TRBJ2-1; the D is unclear. The CDR3 covers 16 residues. Germline CDR1 reads MNHEY; CDR2 reads SMNVEV (reference sequence). The V end lost 6 bases, the J end lost 5 bases, and 20 bases lay between the germline ends. For the CDR3, the DNA is TGTGCCAGCAGCCCCATTTTTACCGGTACCAACAATGAGCAGTTCTTC. Encoded protein: CASSPIFTGTNNEQFF.

This rearrangement joins TRBV11-3 to TRBJ2-5, with 8 bases aligning to TRBD2. J gave up 3 bases and V 5 bases, and 17 bases lay outside the gene matches. Germline-derived CDR1 and CDR2 are SGHNT and YENEEA. The CDR3 extends over 18 amino acids. The CDR3 region has the DNA TGTGCCAGCAGCCAGCTCTGGTTAGCGGGAATGGCGAAAGAGACCCAGTACTTC. The encoded protein is CASSQLWLAGMAKETQYF.

The V and J genes are TRBV27 and TRBJ1-1, with D possibly TRBD1 on 5 matching bases. CDR1 is MNHEY and CDR2 is SMNVEV in the germline V gene (reference sequence). V lost 3 bases and J lost 4, with 9 bases in between. The CDR3 extends over 13 amino acids. The CDR3 protein is CASSLGEGTEAFF. CDR3 sequence (DNA): TGTGCCAGCAGTTTGGGGGAGGGCACTGAAGCTTTCTTT.

This chain connects TRBV4-1 to TRBJ2-7, with 8 bases fitting TRBD2. Losses at the gene ends were 2 bases for V and 6 bases for J; bases not matched to a gene: 18. Germline CDR1 is MGHRA and CDR2 is YSYEKL. The CDR3 runs to 18 residues. This CDR3 is CASSQSFADAGGAIEQYF. The DNA for the CDR3 is TGCGCCAGCAGCCAATCCTTCGCCGACGCGGGAGGTGCGATCGAGCAGTACTTC.